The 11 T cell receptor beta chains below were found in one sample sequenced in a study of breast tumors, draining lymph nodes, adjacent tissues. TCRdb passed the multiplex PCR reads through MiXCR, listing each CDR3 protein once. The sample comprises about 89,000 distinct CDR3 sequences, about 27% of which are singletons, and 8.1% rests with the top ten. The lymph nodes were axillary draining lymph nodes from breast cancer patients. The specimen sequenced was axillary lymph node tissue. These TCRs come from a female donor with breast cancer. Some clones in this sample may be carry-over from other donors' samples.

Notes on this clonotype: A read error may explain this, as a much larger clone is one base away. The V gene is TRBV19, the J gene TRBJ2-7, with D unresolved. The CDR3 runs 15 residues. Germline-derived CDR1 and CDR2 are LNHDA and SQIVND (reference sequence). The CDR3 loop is CASSPFYSTIYEQHF. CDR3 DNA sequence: TGTGCCAGTAGTCCCTTTTATTCGACGATCTACGAGCAGCACTTC.

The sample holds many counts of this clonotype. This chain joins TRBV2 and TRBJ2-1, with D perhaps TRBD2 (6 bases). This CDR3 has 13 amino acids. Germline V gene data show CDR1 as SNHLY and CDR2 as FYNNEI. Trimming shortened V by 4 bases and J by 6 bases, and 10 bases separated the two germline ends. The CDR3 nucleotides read TGTGCCAGCAGTGCCGGGAGAACCAATGAGCAGTTCTTC. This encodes CASSAGRTNEQFF.

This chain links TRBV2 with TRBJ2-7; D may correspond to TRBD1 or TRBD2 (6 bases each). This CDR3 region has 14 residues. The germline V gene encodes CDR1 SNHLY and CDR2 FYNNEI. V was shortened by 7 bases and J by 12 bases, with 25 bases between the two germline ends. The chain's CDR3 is CASKKEGDSKLLYF. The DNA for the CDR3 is TGTGCCAGCAAGAAGGAGGGGGACTCCAAGCTCCTGTACTTC.

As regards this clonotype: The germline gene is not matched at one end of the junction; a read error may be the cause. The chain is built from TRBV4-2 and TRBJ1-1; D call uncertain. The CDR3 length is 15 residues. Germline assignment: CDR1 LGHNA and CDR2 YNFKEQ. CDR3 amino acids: CASSQPWQVNTVAFF. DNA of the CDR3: TGTGCCAGCAGCCAACCTTGGCAGGTCAACACTGTAGCTTTCTTT.

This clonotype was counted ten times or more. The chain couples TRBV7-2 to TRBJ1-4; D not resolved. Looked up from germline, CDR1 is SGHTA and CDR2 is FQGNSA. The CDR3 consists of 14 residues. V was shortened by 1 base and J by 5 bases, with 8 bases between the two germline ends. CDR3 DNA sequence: TGTGCCAGCAGCTTAGGGAACCGAAATGAAAAACTGTTTTTT. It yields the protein CASSLGNRNEKLFF.

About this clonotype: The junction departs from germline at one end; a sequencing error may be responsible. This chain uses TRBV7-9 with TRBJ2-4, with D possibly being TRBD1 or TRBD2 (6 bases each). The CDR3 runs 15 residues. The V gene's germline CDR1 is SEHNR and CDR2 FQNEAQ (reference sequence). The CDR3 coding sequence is TGTGCCAGCAGCTTATTAGGGGGGACCGAGGGCATTCAGCACTTC. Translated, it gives CASSLLGGTEGIQHF.

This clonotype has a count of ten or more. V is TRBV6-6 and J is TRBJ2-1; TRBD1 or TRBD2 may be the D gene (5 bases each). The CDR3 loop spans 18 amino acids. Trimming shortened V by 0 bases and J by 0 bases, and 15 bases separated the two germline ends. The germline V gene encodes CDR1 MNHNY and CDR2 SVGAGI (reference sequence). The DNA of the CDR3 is TGTGCCAGCAGTTACTCCCTCGGGGTAGGGGACTCCTACAATGAGCAGTTCTTC. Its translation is CASSYSLGVGDSYNEQFF.

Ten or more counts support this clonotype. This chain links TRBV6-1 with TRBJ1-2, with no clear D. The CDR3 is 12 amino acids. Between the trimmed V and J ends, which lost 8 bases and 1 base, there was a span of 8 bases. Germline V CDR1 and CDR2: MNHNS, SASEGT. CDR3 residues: CASYDINYGYTF. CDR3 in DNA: TGTGCCAGCTACGATATTAACTATGGCTACACCTTC.

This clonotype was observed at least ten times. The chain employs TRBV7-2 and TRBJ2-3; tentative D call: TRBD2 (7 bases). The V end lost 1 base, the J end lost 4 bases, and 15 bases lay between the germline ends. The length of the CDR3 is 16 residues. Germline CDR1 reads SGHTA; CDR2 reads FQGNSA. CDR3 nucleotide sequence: TGTGCCAGCAGCTTAGGAGGGGGGAGGGCCCCAGATACGCAGTATTTT. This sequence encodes CASSLGGGRAPDTQYF. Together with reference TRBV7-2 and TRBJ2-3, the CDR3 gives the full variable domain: GAGVSQSPSNKVTEKGKDVELRCDPISGHTALYWYRQSLGQGLEFLIYFQGNSAPDKSGLPSDRFSAERTGGSVSTLTIQRTQQEDSAVYLCASSLGGGRAPDTQYFGPGTRLTVL.

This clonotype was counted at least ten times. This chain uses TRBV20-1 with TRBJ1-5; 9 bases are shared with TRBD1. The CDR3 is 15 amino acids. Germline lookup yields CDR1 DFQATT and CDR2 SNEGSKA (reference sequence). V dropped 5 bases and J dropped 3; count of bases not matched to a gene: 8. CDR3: CSAPHGQGFNQPQHF. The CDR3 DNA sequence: TGCAGTGCTCCACACGGACAGGGGTTCAATCAGCCCCAGCATTTT.

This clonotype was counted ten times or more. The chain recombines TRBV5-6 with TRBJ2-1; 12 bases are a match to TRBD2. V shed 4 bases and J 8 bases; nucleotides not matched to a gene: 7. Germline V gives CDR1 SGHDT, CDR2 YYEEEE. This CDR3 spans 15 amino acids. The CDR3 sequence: CASSQVASGRDEQFF. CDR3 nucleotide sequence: TGTGCCAGCAGCCAGGTAGCTAGCGGGAGGGATGAGCAGTTCTTC.